The 21 T cell receptor beta chains reported below all come from one sample, sequenced in a study of human T cells and chemical hapten exposure. MiXCR was run by TCRdb on the RACE reads, yielding one entry per CDR3 protein. Of 180,000 or so distinct CDR3 sequences listed, 14% are singletons. Time point specified: patch test 1, 2 weeks after DPC sensitization. Regarding treatment: therapeutic diphenylcyclopropenone sensitization with weekly scalp DPC. The sample in question was whole blood, obtained in connection with sensitization to the hapten diphenylcyclopropenone (DPC). These receptors all come from a woman in her 30s with alopecia areata. Some clones in this sample may be carry-over from other donors' samples.

This clonotype was counted at least ten times. The chain has TRBV7-6 and TRBJ2-3; D uncertain. V dropped 3 bases and J dropped 0 bases, with 7 bases sitting between them. CDR3 length: 14 amino acids. Germline V gene data show CDR1 as SGHVS and CDR2 as FNYEAQ. CDR3 sequence reads: CASSLIDSTDTQYF. The CDR3 DNA follows: TGTGCCAGCAGCTTGATCGATAGCACAGATACGCAGTATTTT.

This clonotype was observed at least ten times. The V gene is TRBV12-3 or TRBV12-4, the J gene TRBJ1-2; D is ambiguous. V lost 4 bases to trimming and J lost 2 bases, with 11 bases between them. This CDR3 has 14 amino acids. The CDR3 reads CASSYSTANYGYTF. The CDR3 nucleotides read TGTGCCAGCAGTTATTCGACGGCGAACTATGGCTACACCTTC.

The genes are TRBV5-1 and TRBJ1-2; TRBD1 matches at 8 bases. The CDR3 runs 13 residues. From germline, CDR1 is SGHRS and CDR2 YFSETQ. The ends lost 6 bases at V and 7 bases at J; junction bases unmatched: 8. CDR3 sequence: CASTLTGGPGYTF. Written as DNA, the CDR3 is TGCGCCAGCACCTTAACAGGGGGACCTGGCTACACCTTC.

The V gene is TRBV19, the J gene TRBJ2-3; TRBD1 agrees at 7 bases. Germline V gene sequence: CDR1 LNHDA, CDR2 SQIVND (reference sequence). The V and J ends lost 1 base and 5 bases, in that order; junction bases with no gene match: 3. This CDR3 region has 14 residues. The CDR3 DNA is TGTGCCAGTAGTATAGGCAGACAGGGAGATACGCAGTATTTT. This codes for CASSIGRQGDTQYF.

This clonotype was recorded at least ten times. The rearrangement uses TRBV12-3 or TRBV12-4 and TRBJ2-2; D perhaps matches TRBD2 (6 bases). V was trimmed by 1 base and J by 1 base, leaving 7 bases between them. The CDR3 sequence is 15 residues long. The chain's CDR3 is CASSLGDLNTGELFF. CDR3 bases: TGTGCCAGCAGTTTAGGGGACTTGAACACCGGGGAGCTGTTTTTT.

This clonotype has ten or more counts. The gene calls are TRBV12-3 or TRBV12-4 and TRBJ1-3; D is unclear. V gave up 4 bases and J gave up 4 bases, with 11 bases separating them. The CDR3 is made up of 14 amino acids. CDR3 region: CASSSGQWGNTIYF. The CDR3, as DNA: TGTGCCAGCAGTTCCGGGCAGTGGGGAAACACCATATATTTT.

A few counts support this clonotype. The rearrangement links TRBV28 to TRBJ1-1; possibly TRBD1 for D (6 bases). Germline CDR1 MDHEN, CDR2 SYDVKM. The CDR3 is 14 amino acids. V lost 6 bases to trimming and J lost 2 bases, with 13 bases between them. DNA of the CDR3: TGTGCCAGCAGGACCACAGGGATTAACACTGAAGCTTTCTTT. Translation gives CASRTTGINTEAFF.

The gene calls are TRBV11-2 and TRBJ2-1; 9 positions agree with TRBD2. The CDR3 is made up of 15 amino acids. From germline, CDR1 is SGHAT and CDR2 FQNNGV. V lost 4 bases and J lost 1; bases outside the gene matches: 2. CDR3 coding DNA: TGTGCCAGCAGCTATAGCGGGAGATCCTACAATGAGCAGTTCTTC. It specifies CASSYSGRSYNEQFF.

This clonotype was picked up a small number of times. J is TRBJ1-6 and V is TRBV2; 8 nucleotides line up with TRBD1. The CDR3 has 14 amino acids. With 1 base clipped from V and 10 bases from J, the junction kept 3 bases outside the gene matches. Germline lookup yields CDR1 SNHLY and CDR2 FYNNEI. The CDR3 region is CASSEGTGWSPLHF. CDR3 sequence (DNA): TGTGCCAGCAGTGAAGGGACAGGGTGGTCACCCCTCCACTTT.

This clonotype was observed at least ten times. For the CDR3, the DNA is TGTGCCAGCACCCAGGAGGGTGAGCAGTTCTTC. Translation: CASTQEGEQFF. This sequence joins TRBV6-2 or TRBV6-3 and TRBJ2-1, with TRBD2 as a possible D gene (6 bases). The germline CDR1 and CDR2 sequences are MNHEY and SVGEGT. The CDR3 runs to 11 residues. Trimming cost V 7 bases and J 9 bases, with 10 bases left between them.

This clonotype was seen many times. J is TRBJ2-2 and V is TRBV7-2, with a weak D call TRBD1 (6 bases). The CDR3 extends over 14 amino acids. The V gene's germline CDR1 is SGHTA and CDR2 FQGNSA. Deletions cut 3 bases from V and 5 bases from J, with 10 bases between. The CDR3: CASSFWGQTGELFF. In DNA, the CDR3 is TGTGCCAGCAGCTTCTGGGGGCAGACCGGGGAGCTGTTTTTT.

The chain links TRBV10-3 to TRBJ2-1, with 9 bases matching TRBD2. J gave up 7 bases and V 10 bases, and 8 bases lay outside the gene matches. This CDR3 region has 13 residues. CDR1 and CDR2 from the germline V gene are ENHRY and SYGVKD. Here the CDR3 DNA reads TGTGCCACCTTAGCGGGAGAGGGAAATGAGCAGTTCTTC. It is translated as CATLAGEGNEQFF.

This clonotype occurred a few times. CDR3 DNA sequence: TGCGCCAGCAGCCAAGAAGGCCAGGGACTCTCTGGGGCCAACGTCCTGACTTTC. It is translated as CASSQEGQGLSGANVLTF. This chain connects TRBV4-3 to TRBJ2-6, with a possible D match to TRBD2 (6 bases). This CDR3 contains 18 residues. CDR1 LGHNA and CDR2 YSLEER come from the germline V gene. V shed 0 bases and J shed 0 bases, with 12 bases lying between them.

This clonotype was counted a few times. CDR3 sequence: CASSRGGGYGTDTQYF. CDR3 sequence (DNA): TGTGCCAGCAGCCGGGGTGGGGGTTATGGCACAGATACGCAGTATTTT. The chain recombines TRBV7-6 with TRBJ2-3; D could derive from TRBD1 or TRBD2 (5 bases each). Trimming shortened V by 5 bases and J by 1 base, and 16 bases separated the two germline ends. Germline assignment: CDR1 SGHVS and CDR2 FNYEAQ. The CDR3 sequence is 16 residues long.

This clonotype was found a few times. The chain employs TRBV7-3 and TRBJ2-3, with 7 bases identical to TRBD2. Germline-derived CDR1 and CDR2 are SGHTA and FQGTGA. J lost 2 bases, V lost 5 bases, and 13 bases had no gene match. This CDR3 contains 17 residues. The CDR3 spells CASSPRGRSGITDTQYF. The CDR3 DNA reads TGTGCCAGCAGCCCACGGGGGAGAAGCGGGATCACAGATACGCAGTATTTT.

The V call is TRBV28, the J call TRBJ2-7; tentatively, D is TRBD1 (6 bases). Germline V CDR1 and CDR2: MDHEN, SYDVKM. Trimming pared 6 bases from V and 3 bases from J, leaving 15 bases between. There are 14 residues in the CDR3. The CDR3 reads CASSSGTLYYEQYF. CDR3 in DNA: TGTGCCAGCAGCTCCGGGACACTGTACTACGAGCAGTACTTC.

This clonotype showed up many times. The chain carries TRBV19 and TRBJ1-4; D gene unclear. Germline CDR1 LNHDA, CDR2 SQIVND (reference sequence). The CDR3 extends over 14 amino acids. V gave up 7 bases and J gave up 8 bases, with 17 bases separating them. CDR3 region: CASTPGDRTEKLFF. CDR3 in DNA: TGTGCCAGTACCCCGGGAGATAGGACCGAAAAACTGTTTTTT.

This clonotype was found many times. The chain couples TRBV7-6 to TRBJ2-3; a weak D match, TRBD1 (6 bases). The CDR3 has 15 residues. The V and J ends lost 5 bases and 1 base respectively, with 13 bases between them. The germline V gene encodes CDR1 SGHVS and CDR2 FNYEAQ. This CDR3 reads CASSDPGQGTDTQYF. CDR3 DNA: TGTGCCAGCAGCGACCCGGGACAAGGCACAGATACGCAGTATTTT.

V and J are TRBV5-4 and TRBJ2-7; TRBD1 or TRBD2 may be the D gene (5 bases each). Germline lookup yields CDR1 SGHNT and CDR2 YYREEE (reference sequence). The CDR3 length is 15 residues. The germline V and J ends were trimmed by 4 bases and 0 bases, with 14 bases remaining between them. For the CDR3, the DNA is TGTGCCAGCAGCCCCCGGGACGTAAGCTCCTACGAGCAGTACTTC. Amino acid sequence: CASSPRDVSSYEQYF. Together with reference TRBV5-4 and TRBJ2-7, the CDR3 gives the full variable domain: ETGVTQSPTHLIKTRGQQVTLRCSSQSGHNTVSWYQQALGQGPQFIFQYYREEENGRGNFPPRFSGLQFPNYSSELNVNALELDDSALYLCASSPRDVSSYEQYFGPGTRLTVT.

The chain has TRBV9 and TRBJ2-6; 7 bases align to TRBD1. This CDR3 is 16 amino acids long. With 1 base clipped from V and 2 bases from J, the junction kept 3 bases outside the gene matches. Germline V gene lookup returns CDR1 SGDLS and CDR2 YYNGEE. The CDR3 reads CASSVLTGAGANVLTF. The DNA for the CDR3 is TGTGCCAGCAGCGTACTAACAGGGGCTGGGGCCAACGTCCTGACTTTC.

This clonotype has more than one count but fewer than ten. The chain couples TRBV18 to TRBJ2-5; 8 positions match TRBD1. The germline CDR1 and CDR2 sequences are KGHSH and LQKENI. The trim removed 3 bases at V and 2 bases at J, leaving 5 bases unmatched. The length of the CDR3 is 15 residues. The CDR3 protein is CASSPPGQAQETQYF. The CDR3 bases are TGTGCCAGCTCACCTCCGGGACAGGCACAAGAGACCCAGTACTTC.